The clone carrying this T cell receptor (beta chain) was seen only a few times. Antigen specificity is unknown. The repertoire was sequenced with immunoSEQ multiplex PCR; TCRdb's copy has only in-frame clones and lacks some. The data show roughly 140,000 clones, 90% to 95% seen once. These data originate in a study of T cell responses to AZD1222 COVID-19 vaccine. Pooling of second doses given at about 4 or about 12 weeks was done. Germline loops: CDR1 SGHTS, CDR2 YDEGEE. V lost 5 bases to trimming and J lost 7 bases, with 6 bases between them. CDR3 length equals 10 residues. Study conclusions and caveats: Samples come after the peak T cell response, not at day 14. It was only five to seven AZD1222 recipients who were seropositive at baseline. Vaccine-related CD4 TCRs covered spike, predominating at 160-218 and 743-854.

The V and J genes are TRBV5-8 and TRBJ1-2; D is undetermined. Sequencing was performed on peripheral blood, taken 28 days after the second AZD1222 dose. The receptor was derived from an adult who received the AZD1222 COVID-19 vaccine. As DNA, the CDR3 is TGTGCCAGCAGGGATCTTGGCTACACCTTC. Its protein product is CASRDLGYTF.